Listed here are 10 T cell receptor beta chains from one sample, sequenced in a study of blood T cell repertoires in COVID-19. Profiled with immunoSEQ multiplex PCR; TCRdb holds only in-frame clones, not every one. Of some 260,000 clones listed, 80% to 95% are singletons. Material for sequencing was PBMCs or T cells enriched from blood (not recorded which). These receptors were collected from a woman in her late teens or twenties who had recovered from COVID-19.

The chain joins TRBV4-2 to TRBJ1-6; TRBD1 is a possible D gene (6 bases). The germline CDR1 and CDR2 sequences are LGHNA and YNFKEQ. V was clipped by 4 bases and J by 7 bases, with 20 bases between them. CDR3 length equals 17 residues. CDR3 residues: CASSRVPGGAKNSPLHF. As DNA, the CDR3 is TGTGCCAGCAGCCGAGTCCCGGGGGGCGCAAAGAATTCACCCCTCCACTTT.

The chain combines TRBV7-9 with TRBJ2-7; D unclear. The CDR3 totals 14 residues. V lost 3 bases to trimming and J lost 0 bases, with 9 bases between them. Germline CDR1 reads SEHNR; CDR2 reads FQNEAQ (reference sequence). CDR3 protein: CASSLAGFSYEQYF. As DNA, the CDR3 is TGTGCCAGCAGCTTGGCAGGCTTCTCCTACGAGCAGTACTTC.

A single count supports this clone. The V call is TRBV15, the J call TRBJ2-7, with D possibly being TRBD1 (5 bases). The V end lost 6 bases, the J end lost 0 bases, and 9 bases lay between the germline ends. The CDR3 extends over 13 amino acids. Per germline, CDR1 LNHNV and CDR2 YYDKDF (reference sequence). CDR3 protein: CATRGLPSYEQYF. In DNA form, the CDR3 reads TGTGCCACCAGGGGGCTTCCCTCCTACGAGCAGTACTTC. Supplemented by reference TRBV15 and TRBJ2-7, the full variable domain reads DAMVIQNPRYQVTQFGKPVTLSCSQTLNHNVMYWYQQKSSQAPKLLFHYYDKDFNNEADTPDNFQSRRPNTSFCFLDIRSPGLGDTAMYLCATRGLPSYEQYFGPGTRLTVT.

This chain connects TRBV6-4 to TRBJ1-4, with TRBD1 as a possible D gene (6 bases). CDR1 and CDR2 (germline): MRHNA, SNTAGT. The CDR3 length is 14 residues. V was trimmed by 3 bases and J by 10 bases, leaving 15 bases between them. As DNA, the CDR3 is TGTGCCAGCAGTGAGAGGGGGGGAGCGGGAAAACTGTTTTTT. It yields the protein CASSERGGAGKLFF.

This clone was recorded once. The chain joins TRBV29-1 to TRBJ1-2, with 7 nucleotides matching TRBD1. The V gene end was trimmed by 7 bases and the J gene end by 3 bases; junction bases not matched to a gene: 5. Looked up from germline, CDR1 is SQVTM and CDR2 is ANQGSEA. The CDR3 runs 12 residues. The CDR3 DNA follows: TGCAGCGCAGATGGACAGGACTATGGCTACACCTTC. It specifies CSADGQDYGYTF.

This chain uses TRBV7-2 with TRBJ1-1; D gene uncertain. This CDR3 has 15 residues. Between the trimmed V and J ends, which lost 2 bases and 0 bases, there was a span of 10 bases. Germline V gene sequence: CDR1 SGHTA, CDR2 FQGNSA. CDR3 sequence reads: CASSLNGLMNTEAFF. The CDR3 nucleotides read TGTGCCAGCAGCTTAAACGGACTCATGAACACTGAAGCTTTCTTT.

V usage is TRBV4-1 and J usage is TRBJ2-1, with TRBD1 as a possible D gene (5 bases). In germline, CDR1 is MGHRA, CDR2 YSYEKL. Trimming left V 4 bases short and J 0 bases short, with 10 bases between. The CDR3 totals 15 residues. The chain's CDR3 is CASSPTVSSYNEQFF. CDR3 DNA sequence: TGCGCCAGCAGCCCGACAGTTAGCTCCTACAATGAGCAGTTCTTC.

The chain carries TRBV18 and TRBJ1-1; 8 nucleotides line up with TRBD1. Germline V gives CDR1 KGHSH, CDR2 LQKENI. There are 15 residues in the CDR3. Unmatched junction bases numbered 5, after V lost 4 bases and J lost 1 base. CDR3: CASSQGQVQNTEAFF. The CDR3 DNA reads as TGTGCCAGCTCACAGGGACAGGTTCAGAACACTGAAGCTTTCTTT.

This clone was picked up one time. This CDR3 is CASSPTSDLWDTQYF. As DNA, the CDR3 is TGTGCCAGCAGCCCGACTAGCGACCTTTGGGATACGCAGTATTTT. The J gene is TRBJ2-3, the V gene TRBV5-4; 8 bases fit TRBD2. Germline CDR1 and CDR2: SGHNT and YYREEE (reference sequence). CDR3 length: 15 residues. V trimming: 4 bases; J trimming: 6 bases; junction bases outside the gene matches: 10.

V gene TRBV3-1 (or the pseudogene TRBV3-2) combines with J gene TRBJ2-7; TRBD1 agrees at 7 bases. The CDR3 extends over 13 amino acids. After removal of 6 bases from V and 3 bases from J, the junction contained 5 bases not matched to a gene. The germline CDR1 and CDR2 sequences are LGHDT and YNNKEL (reference sequence). CDR3 sequence reads: CASRRTGIYEQYF. CDR3 DNA: TGTGCCAGCAGGCGGACAGGCATCTACGAGCAGTACTTC.